What follows are 3 T cell receptor beta chains derived from one specimen sequenced in a study of PD-L1 blockade in urothelial cancer. Indicated time point: pretreatment peripheral blood. Sequencing was performed with immunoSEQ multiplex PCR; in TCRdb, only in-frame clones are kept and a portion is missing. The profile shows some 90,000 clones, around 89% of them singletons. This specimen consisted of PBMCs, obtained around atezolizumab (anti-PD-L1) treatment. The receptor set was obtained from a woman older than 75 with urothelial cancer.

The chain carries TRBV9 and TRBJ2-5; D remains ambiguous. CDR1 is SGDLS and CDR2 is YYNGEE in the germline V gene. V lost 3 bases, J lost 0 bases, and 9 bases lay in between. CDR3 length: 14 residues. CDR3: CASSAGSYQETQYF. The CDR3 bases are TGTGCCAGCAGCGCCGGGTCATACCAAGAGACCCAGTACTTC. Full variable domain (remainder filled in from reference TRBV9 and TRBJ2-5): DSGVTQTPKHLITATGQRVTLRCSPRSGDLSVYWYQQSLDQGLQFLIQYYNGEERAKGNILERFSAQQFPDLHSELNLSSLELGDSALYFCASSAGSYQETQYFGPGTRLLVL.

DNA of the CDR3: TGTGCCAGCAGCCAAGATTCGACGGCGGGGGACTATGGCTACACCTTC. Its translation is CASSQDSTAGDYGYTF. This rearrangement joins TRBV14 to TRBJ1-2, with D possibly matching TRBD1 (5 bases). Trimming left V 0 bases short and J 3 bases short, with 14 bases between. Germline CDR1 SGHDN, CDR2 FVKESK. The CDR3 is 16 residues long.

The V call is TRBV6-1, the J call TRBJ1-3, with a weak D call TRBD1 (5 bases). Trimming removed 8 bases at V and 0 bases at J, with 11 bases between. The germline gives CDR1 MNHNS, CDR2 SASEGT. CDR3 length: 14 amino acids. CDR3 protein: CASLTGPSGNTIYF. As DNA, the CDR3 is TGTGCCAGCCTTACAGGCCCCTCTGGAAACACCATATATTTT.